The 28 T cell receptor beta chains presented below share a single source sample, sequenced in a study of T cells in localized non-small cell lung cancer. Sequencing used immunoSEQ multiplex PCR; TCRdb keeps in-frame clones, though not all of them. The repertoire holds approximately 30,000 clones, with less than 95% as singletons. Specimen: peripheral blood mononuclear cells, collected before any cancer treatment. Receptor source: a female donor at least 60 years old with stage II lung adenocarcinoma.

CDR3 bases: TGTGCCAGCAGCTTGAAGGGGCACGACCTGGGCGAGCAGTACTTC. Protein sequence: CASSLKGHDLGEQYF. The V gene is TRBV5-6, the J gene TRBJ2-7; D perhaps matches TRBD1 (5 bases). The V gene's germline CDR1 is SGHDT and CDR2 YYEEEE. Trimming removed 1 base at V and 6 bases at J, with 17 bases between. The CDR3 length is 15 residues. Using reference TRBV5-6 and TRBJ2-7 for the parts outside the CDR3, the full variable domain is DAGVTQSPTHLIKTRGQQVTLRCSPKSGHDTVSWYQQALGQGPQFIFQYYEEEERQRGNFPDRFSGHQFPNYSSELNVNALLLGDSALYLCASSLKGHDLGEQYFGPGTRLTVT.

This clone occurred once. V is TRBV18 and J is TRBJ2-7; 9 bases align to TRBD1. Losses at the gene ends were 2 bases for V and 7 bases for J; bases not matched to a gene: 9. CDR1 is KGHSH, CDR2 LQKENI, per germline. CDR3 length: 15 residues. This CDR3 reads CASSPFRDRAREQYF. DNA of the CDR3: TGTGCCAGCTCACCATTCCGGGACAGGGCACGGGAGCAGTACTTC.

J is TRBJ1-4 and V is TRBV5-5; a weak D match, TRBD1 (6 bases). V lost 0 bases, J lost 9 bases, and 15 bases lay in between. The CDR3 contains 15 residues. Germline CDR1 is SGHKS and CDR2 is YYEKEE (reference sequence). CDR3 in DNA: TGTGCCAGCAGCTTGGCGGGGGGGCGTATCAAAAAACTGTTTTTT. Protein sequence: CASSLAGGRIKKLFF.

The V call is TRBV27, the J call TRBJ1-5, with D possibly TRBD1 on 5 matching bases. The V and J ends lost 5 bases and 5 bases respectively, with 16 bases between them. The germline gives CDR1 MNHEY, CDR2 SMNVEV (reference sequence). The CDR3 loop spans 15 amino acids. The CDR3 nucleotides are TGTGCCAGCAGTCCCTCGGGGACCAGGCATCAGCCCCAGCATTTT. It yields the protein CASSPSGTRHQPQHF.

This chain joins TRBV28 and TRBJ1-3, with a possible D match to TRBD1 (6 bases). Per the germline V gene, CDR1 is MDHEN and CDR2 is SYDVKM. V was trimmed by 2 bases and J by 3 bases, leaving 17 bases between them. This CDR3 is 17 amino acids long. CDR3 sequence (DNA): TGTGCCAGCAGTTTAATAGGATCGGGGGCGATTGGAAACACCATATATTTT. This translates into CASSLIGSGAIGNTIYF.

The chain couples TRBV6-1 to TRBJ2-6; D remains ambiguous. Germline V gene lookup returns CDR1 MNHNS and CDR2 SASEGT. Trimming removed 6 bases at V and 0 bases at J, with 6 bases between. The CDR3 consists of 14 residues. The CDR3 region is CASSTASGANVLTF. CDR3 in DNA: TGTGCCAGCAGCACGGCCTCTGGGGCCAACGTCCTGACTTTC.

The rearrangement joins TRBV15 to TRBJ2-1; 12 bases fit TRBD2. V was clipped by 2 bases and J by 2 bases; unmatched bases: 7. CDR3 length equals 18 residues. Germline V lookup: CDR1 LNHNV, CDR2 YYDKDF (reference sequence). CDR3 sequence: CATSRLTSGGSTYNEQFF. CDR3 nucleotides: TGTGCCACCAGCAGATTAACTAGCGGGGGGTCAACCTACAATGAGCAGTTCTTC. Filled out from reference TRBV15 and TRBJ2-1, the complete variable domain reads DAMVIQNPRYQVTQFGKPVTLSCSQTLNHNVMYWYQQKSSQAPKLLFHYYDKDFNNEADTPDNFQSRRPNTSFCFLDIRSPGLGDTAMYLCATSRLTSGGSTYNEQFFGPGTRLTVL.

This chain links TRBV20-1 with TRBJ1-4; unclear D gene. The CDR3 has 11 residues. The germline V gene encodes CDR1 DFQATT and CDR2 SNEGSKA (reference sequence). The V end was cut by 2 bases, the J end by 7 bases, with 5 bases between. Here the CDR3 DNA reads TGCAGTGCTAGAATCGGTGAAAAACTGTTTTTT. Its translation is CSARIGEKLFF.

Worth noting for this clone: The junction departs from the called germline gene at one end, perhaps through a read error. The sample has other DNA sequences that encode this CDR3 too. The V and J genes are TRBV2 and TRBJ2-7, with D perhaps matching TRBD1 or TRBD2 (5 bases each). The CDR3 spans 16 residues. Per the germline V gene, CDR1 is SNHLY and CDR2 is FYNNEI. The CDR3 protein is CASSLGTASSSYEQYF. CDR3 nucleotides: TGCGCCAGCAGCCTCGGGACCGCCTCGAGCTCCTACGAGCAGTACTTC.

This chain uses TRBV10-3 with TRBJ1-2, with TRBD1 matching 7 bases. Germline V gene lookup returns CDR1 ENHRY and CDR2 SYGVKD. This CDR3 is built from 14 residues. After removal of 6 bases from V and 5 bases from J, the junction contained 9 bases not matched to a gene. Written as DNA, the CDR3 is TGTGCCATCAGATGGTCCGGGACAGATTATGGCTACACCTTC. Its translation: CAIRWSGTDYGYTF.

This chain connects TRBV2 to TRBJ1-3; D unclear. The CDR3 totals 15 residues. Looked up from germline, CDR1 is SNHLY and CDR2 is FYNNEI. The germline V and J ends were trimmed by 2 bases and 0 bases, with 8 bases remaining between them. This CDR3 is CASSETGLSGNTIYF. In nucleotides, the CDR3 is TGTGCCAGCAGTGAAACGGGCCTCTCTGGAAACACCATATATTTT.

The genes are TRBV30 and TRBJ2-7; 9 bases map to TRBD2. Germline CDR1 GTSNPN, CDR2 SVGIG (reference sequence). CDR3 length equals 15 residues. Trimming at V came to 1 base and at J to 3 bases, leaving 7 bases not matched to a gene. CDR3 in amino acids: CAWSGSSGSHYEQYF. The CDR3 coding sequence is TGTGCCTGGAGTGGCAGTAGCGGGAGCCACTACGAGCAGTACTTC.

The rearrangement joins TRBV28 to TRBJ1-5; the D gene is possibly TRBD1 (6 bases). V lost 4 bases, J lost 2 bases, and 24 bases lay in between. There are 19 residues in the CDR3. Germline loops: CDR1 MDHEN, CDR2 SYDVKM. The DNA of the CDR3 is TGTGCCAGCAGTTCCCCCTTGGGGGAAGCTACAGGGCGCAATCAGCCCCAGCATTTT. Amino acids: CASSSPLGEATGRNQPQHF.

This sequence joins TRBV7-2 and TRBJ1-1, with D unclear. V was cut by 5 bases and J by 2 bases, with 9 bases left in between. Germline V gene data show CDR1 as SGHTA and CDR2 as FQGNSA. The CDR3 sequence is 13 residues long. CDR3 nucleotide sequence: TGTGCCAGCAGCCGCCAGATTAACACTGAAGCTTTCTTT. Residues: CASSRQINTEAFF. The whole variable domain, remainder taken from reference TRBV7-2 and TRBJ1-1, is GAGVSQSPSNKVTEKGKDVELRCDPISGHTALYWYRQSLGQGLEFLIYFQGNSAPDKSGLPSDRFSAERTGGSVSTLTIQRTQQEDSAVYLCASSRQINTEAFFGQGTRLTVV.

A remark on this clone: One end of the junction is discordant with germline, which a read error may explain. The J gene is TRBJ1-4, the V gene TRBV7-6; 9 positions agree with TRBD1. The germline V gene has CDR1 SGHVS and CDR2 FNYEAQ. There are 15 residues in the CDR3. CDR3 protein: CASSLRDRANEKLFF. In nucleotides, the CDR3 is TGTGCCAGCAGCTTGCGGGACAGGGCTAACGAAAAACTGTTTTTT.

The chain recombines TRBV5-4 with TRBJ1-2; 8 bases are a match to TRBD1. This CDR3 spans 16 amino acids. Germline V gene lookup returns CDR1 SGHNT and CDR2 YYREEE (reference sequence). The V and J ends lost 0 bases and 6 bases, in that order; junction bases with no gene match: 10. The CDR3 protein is CASSLGPDRGGDGYTF. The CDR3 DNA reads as TGTGCCAGCAGCTTGGGACCTGACAGGGGCGGCGATGGCTACACCTTC.

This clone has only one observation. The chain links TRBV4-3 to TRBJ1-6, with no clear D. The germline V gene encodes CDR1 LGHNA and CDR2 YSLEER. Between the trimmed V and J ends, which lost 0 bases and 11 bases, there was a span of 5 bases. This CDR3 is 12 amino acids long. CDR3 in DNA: TGCGCCAGCAGCCAAGAGGGGACACCCCTCCACTTT. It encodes CASSQEGTPLHF.

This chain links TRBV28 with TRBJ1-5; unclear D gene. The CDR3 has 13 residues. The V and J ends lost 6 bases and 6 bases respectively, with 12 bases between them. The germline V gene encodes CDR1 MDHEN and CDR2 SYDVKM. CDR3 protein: CASSPSGSQPQHF. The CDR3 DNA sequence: TGTGCCAGCAGCCCGAGCGGCAGTCAGCCCCAGCATTTT. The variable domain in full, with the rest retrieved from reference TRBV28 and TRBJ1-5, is DVKVTQSSRYLVKRTGEKVFLECVQDMDHENMFWYRQDPGLGLRLIYFSYDVKMKEKGDIPEGYSVSREKKERFSLILESASTNQTSMYLCASSPSGSQPQHFGDGTRLSIL.

For the CDR3, the DNA is TGTGCCAGCAGTCCACCCCTGACTGATCCCTCACCCCTCCACTTT. Translating it yields CASSPPLTDPSPLHF. The chain combines TRBV28 with TRBJ1-6; no definite D call. Germline V gene sequence: CDR1 MDHEN, CDR2 SYDVKM. The CDR3 loop spans 15 amino acids. Trimming pared 5 bases from V and 10 bases from J, leaving 18 bases between.

The CDR3 protein is CASTRPTTYEQYF. The CDR3, as DNA: TGTGCCAGCACCAGACCGACCACCTACGAGCAGTACTTC. The V call is TRBV6-5, the J call TRBJ2-7; no clear D gene. CDR1 is MNHEY and CDR2 is SVGAGI in the germline V gene. With 7 bases removed from V and 2 bases from J, the gap between germline ends came to 12 bases. This CDR3 spans 13 amino acids.

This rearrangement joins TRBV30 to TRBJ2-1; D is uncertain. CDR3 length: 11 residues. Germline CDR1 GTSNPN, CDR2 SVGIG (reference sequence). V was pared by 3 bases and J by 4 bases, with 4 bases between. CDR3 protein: CAWRSYNEQFF. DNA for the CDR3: TGTGCCTGGAGGAGTTACAATGAGCAGTTCTTC.

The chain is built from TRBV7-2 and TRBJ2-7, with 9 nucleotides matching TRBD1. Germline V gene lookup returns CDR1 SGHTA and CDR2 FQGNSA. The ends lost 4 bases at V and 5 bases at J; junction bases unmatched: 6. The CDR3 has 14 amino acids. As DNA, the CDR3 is TGTGCCAGCAGCTCCCGGGACAGGGACGACGAGCAGTACTTC. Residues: CASSSRDRDDEQYF. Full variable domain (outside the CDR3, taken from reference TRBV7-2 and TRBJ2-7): GAGVSQSPSNKVTEKGKDVELRCDPISGHTALYWYRQSLGQGLEFLIYFQGNSAPDKSGLPSDRFSAERTGGSVSTLTIQRTQQEDSAVYLCASSSRDRDDEQYFGPGTRLTVT.

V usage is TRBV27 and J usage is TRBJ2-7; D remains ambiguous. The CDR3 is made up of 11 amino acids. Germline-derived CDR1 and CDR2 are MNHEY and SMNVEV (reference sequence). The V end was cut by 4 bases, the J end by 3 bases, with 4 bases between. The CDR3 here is CASSSGYEQYF. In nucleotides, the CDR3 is TGTGCCAGCAGTTCTGGCTACGAGCAGTACTTC.

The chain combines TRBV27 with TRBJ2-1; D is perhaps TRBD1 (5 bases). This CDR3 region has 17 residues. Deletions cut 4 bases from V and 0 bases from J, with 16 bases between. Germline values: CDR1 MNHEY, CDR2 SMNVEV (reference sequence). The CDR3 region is CASSYRGTAVSYNEQFF. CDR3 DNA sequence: TGTGCCAGCAGTTATAGGGGTACGGCAGTCTCCTACAATGAGCAGTTCTTC.

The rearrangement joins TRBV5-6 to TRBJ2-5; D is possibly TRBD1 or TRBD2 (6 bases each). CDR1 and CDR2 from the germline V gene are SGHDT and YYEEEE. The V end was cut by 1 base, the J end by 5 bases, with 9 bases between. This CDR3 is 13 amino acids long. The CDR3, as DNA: TGTGCCAGCAGCTTGAGGGGGGCGGAGACCCAGTACTTC. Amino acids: CASSLRGAETQYF.

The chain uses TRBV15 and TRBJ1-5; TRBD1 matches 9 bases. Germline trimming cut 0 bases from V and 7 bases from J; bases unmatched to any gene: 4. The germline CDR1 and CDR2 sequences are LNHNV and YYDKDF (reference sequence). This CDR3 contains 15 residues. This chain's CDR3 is CATSRDQDRGQPQHF. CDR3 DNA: TGTGCCACCAGCAGAGATCAGGACAGGGGACAGCCCCAGCATTTT.

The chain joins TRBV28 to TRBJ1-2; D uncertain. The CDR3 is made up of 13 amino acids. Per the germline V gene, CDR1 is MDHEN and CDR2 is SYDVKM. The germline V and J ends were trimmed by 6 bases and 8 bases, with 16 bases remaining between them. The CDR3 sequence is CASSLRTWGGYTF. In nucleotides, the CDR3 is TGTGCCAGCAGCCTAAGGACGTGGGGAGGCTACACCTTC.

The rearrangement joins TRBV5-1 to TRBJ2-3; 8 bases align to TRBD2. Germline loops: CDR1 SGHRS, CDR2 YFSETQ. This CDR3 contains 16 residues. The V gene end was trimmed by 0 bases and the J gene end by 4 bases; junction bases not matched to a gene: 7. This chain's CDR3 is CASSLGVAGTPDTQYF. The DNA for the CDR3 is TGCGCCAGCAGCTTGGGGGTAGCGGGAACGCCAGATACGCAGTATTTT.